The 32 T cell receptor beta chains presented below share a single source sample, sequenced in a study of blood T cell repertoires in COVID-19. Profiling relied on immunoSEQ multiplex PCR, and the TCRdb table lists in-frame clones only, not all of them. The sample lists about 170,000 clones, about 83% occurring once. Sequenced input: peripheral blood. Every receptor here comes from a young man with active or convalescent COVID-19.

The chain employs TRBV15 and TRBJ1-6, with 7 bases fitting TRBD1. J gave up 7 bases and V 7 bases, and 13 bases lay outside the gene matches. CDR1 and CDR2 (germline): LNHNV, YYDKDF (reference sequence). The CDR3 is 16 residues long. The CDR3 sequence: CATNTGEMIGNSPLHF. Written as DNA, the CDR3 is TGTGCCACCAATACAGGGGAGATGATCGGCAATTCACCCCTCCACTTT.

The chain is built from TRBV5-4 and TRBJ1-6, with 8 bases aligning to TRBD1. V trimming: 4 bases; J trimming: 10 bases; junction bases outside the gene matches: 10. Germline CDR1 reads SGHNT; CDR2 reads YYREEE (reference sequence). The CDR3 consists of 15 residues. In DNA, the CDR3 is TGTGCCAGCAGCGGGGGACAGGAGGTTAGATCACCCCTCCACTTT. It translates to CASSGGQEVRSPLHF.

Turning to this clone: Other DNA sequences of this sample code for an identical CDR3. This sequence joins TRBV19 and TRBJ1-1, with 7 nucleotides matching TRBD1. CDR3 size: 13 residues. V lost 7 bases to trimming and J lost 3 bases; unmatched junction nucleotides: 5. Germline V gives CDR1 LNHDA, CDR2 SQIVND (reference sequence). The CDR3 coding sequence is TGTGCCAGTATTCTGACAGGGTACACTGAAGCTTTCTTT. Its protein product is CASILTGYTEAFF.

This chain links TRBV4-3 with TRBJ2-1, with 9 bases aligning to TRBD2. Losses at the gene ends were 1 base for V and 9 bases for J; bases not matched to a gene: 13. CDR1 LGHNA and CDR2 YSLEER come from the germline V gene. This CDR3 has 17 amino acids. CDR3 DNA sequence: TGCGCCAGCAGCCAAGCTCTGACTAGCGGAGGGGTGGGTGAGCAGTTCTTC. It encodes CASSQALTSGGVGEQFF.

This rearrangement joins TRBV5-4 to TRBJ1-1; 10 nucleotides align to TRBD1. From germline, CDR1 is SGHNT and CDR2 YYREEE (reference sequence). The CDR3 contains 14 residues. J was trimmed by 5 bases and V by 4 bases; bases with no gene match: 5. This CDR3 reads CASSLGQGGTEAFF. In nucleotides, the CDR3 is TGTGCCAGCAGCCTTGGACAGGGGGGGACTGAAGCTTTCTTT.

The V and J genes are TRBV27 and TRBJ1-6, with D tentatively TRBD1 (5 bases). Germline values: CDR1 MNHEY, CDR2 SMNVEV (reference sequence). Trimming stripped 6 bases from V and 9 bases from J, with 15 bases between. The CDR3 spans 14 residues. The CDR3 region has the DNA TGTGCCAGCAGCCGCCGGGTCAGGGCTTCACCCCTCCACTTT. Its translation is CASSRRVRASPLHF.

CDR3 in DNA: TGTGCCAGCAGCTTACTCGGCGGCCAATACAATGAGCAGTTCTTC. Encoded protein: CASSLLGGQYNEQFF. The V call is TRBV7-2, the J call TRBJ2-1; D gene unclear. Trimming removed 2 bases from V and 4 bases from J, with 12 bases in between. This CDR3 comprises 15 residues. CDR1 SGHTA and CDR2 FQGNSA come from the germline V gene.

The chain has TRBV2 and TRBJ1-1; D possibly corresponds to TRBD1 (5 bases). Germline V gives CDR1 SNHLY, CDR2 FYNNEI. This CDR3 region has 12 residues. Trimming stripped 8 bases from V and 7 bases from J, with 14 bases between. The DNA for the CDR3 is TGTGCCAGCCAAAAACTTGACAGTGAAGCTTTCTTT. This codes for CASQKLDSEAFF. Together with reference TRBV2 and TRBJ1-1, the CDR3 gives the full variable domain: EPEVTQTPSHQVTQMGQEVILRCVPISNHLYFYWYRQILGQKVEFLVSFYNNEISEKSEIFDDQFSVERPDGSNFTLKIRSTKLEDSAMYFCASQKLDSEAFFGQGTRLTVV.

The CDR3 bases are TGTGCCAGCAGCTTAGGCGAGGGATTCTATGGCTACACCTTC. This encodes CASSLGEGFYGYTF. The V gene is TRBV7-6, the J gene TRBJ1-2; no definite D call. Germline V gives CDR1 SGHVS, CDR2 FNYEAQ. This CDR3 comprises 14 residues. V was shortened by 1 base and J by 4 bases, with 10 bases between the two germline ends.

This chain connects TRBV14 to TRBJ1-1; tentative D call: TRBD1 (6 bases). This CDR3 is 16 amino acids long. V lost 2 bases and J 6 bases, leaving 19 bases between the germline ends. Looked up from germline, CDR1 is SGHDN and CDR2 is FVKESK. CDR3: CASSQLGALTVAEAFF. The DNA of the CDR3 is TGTGCCAGCAGCCAACTGGGGGCTCTAACTGTAGCTGAAGCTTTCTTT.

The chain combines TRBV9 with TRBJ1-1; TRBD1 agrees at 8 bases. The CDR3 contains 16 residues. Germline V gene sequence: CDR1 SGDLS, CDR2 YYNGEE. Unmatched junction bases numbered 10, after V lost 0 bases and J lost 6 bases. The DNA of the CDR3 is TGTGCCAGCAGCGTAGTCGGACAGGGCCATCGCGCTGAAGCTTTCTTT. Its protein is CASSVVGQGHRAEAFF. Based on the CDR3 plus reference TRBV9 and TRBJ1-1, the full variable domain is DSGVTQTPKHLITATGQRVTLRCSPRSGDLSVYWYQQSLDQGLQFLIQYYNGEERAKGNILERFSAQQFPDLHSELNLSSLELGDSALYFCASSVVGQGHRAEAFFGQGTRLTVV.

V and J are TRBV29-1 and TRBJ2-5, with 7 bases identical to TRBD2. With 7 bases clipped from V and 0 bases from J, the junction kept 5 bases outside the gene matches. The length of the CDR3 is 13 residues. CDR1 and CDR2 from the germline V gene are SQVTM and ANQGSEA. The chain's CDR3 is CSGTGGNQETQYF. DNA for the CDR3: TGCAGCGGAACGGGGGGAAACCAAGAGACCCAGTACTTC.

The CDR3 is CATSDLFPSGINEQFF. The CDR3 DNA reads TGTGCCACCAGTGATTTGTTTCCTAGCGGGATAAATGAGCAGTTCTTC. The chain recombines TRBV24-1 with TRBJ2-1; TRBD2 agrees at 9 bases. Germline CDR1 KGHDR, CDR2 SFDVKD. J gave up 7 bases and V 0 bases, and 6 bases lay outside the gene matches. The CDR3 length is 16 residues.

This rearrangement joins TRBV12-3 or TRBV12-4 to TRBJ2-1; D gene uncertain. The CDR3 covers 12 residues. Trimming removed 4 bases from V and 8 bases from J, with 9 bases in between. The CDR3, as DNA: TGTGCCAGCAGTTCCCTAGGCCATGAGCAGTTCTTC. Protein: CASSSLGHEQFF.

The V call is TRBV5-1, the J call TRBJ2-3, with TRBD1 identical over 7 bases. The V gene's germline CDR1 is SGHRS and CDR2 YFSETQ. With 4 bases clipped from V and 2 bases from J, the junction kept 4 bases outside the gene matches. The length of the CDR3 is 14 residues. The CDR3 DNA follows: TGCGCCAGCAGCCATAAGGGGGCCACAGATACGCAGTATTTT. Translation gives CASSHKGATDTQYF. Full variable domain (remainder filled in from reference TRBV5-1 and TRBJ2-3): KAGVTQTPRYLIKTRGQQVTLSCSPISGHRSVSWYQQTPGQGLQFLFEYFSETQRNKGNFPGRFSGRQFSNSRSEMNVSTLELGDSALYLCASSHKGATDTQYFGPGTRLTVL.

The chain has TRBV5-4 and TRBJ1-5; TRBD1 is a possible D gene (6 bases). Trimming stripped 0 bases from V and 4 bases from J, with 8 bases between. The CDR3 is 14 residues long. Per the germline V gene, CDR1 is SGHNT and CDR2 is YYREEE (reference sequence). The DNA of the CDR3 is TGTGCCAGCAGCTTGGGTACAGGGAATCAGCCCCAGCATTTT. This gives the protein CASSLGTGNQPQHF. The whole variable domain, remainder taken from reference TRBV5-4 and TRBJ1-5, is ETGVTQSPTHLIKTRGQQVTLRCSSQSGHNTVSWYQQALGQGPQFIFQYYREEENGRGNFPPRFSGLQFPNYSSELNVNALELDDSALYLCASSLGTGNQPQHFGDGTRLSIL.

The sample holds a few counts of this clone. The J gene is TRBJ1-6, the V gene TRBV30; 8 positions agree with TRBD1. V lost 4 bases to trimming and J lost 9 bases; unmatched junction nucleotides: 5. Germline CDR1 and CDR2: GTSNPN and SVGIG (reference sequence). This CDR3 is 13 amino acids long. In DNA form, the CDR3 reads TGTGCCTGGAAAAGGACAGGGACTTCACCCCTCCACTTT. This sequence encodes CAWKRTGTSPLHF.

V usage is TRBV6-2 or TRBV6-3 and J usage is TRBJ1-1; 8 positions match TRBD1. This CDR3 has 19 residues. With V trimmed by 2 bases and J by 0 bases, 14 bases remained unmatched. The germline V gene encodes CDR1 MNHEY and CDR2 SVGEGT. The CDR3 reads CASSYPDGQGLLLNTEAFF. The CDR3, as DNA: TGTGCCAGCAGTTACCCAGACGGACAGGGCCTTCTATTGAACACTGAAGCTTTCTTT.

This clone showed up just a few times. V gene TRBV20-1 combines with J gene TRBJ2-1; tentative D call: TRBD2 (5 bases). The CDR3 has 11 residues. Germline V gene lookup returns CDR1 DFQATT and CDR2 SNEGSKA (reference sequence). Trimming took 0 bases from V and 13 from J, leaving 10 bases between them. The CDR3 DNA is TGCAGTGCTAGAGATTTGGGAGACCAGTTCTTC. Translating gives CSARDLGDQFF.

CDR3 region: CASSILPGGGYNEQFF. The CDR3 DNA follows: TGTGCCAGTAGTATATTACCGGGGGGAGGGTACAATGAGCAGTTCTTC. The J gene is TRBJ2-1, the V gene TRBV19; 7 nucleotides match TRBD2. J lost 4 bases, V lost 2 bases, and 8 bases had no gene match. This CDR3 contains 16 residues. Germline assignment: CDR1 LNHDA and CDR2 SQIVND (reference sequence).

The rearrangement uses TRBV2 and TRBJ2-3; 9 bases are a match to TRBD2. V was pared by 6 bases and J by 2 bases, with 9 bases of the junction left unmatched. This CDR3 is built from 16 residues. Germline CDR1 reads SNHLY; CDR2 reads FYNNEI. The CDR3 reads CASRSSGGPYTDTQYF. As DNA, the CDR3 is TGTGCCAGCAGGTCGAGCGGGGGGCCATACACAGATACGCAGTATTTT.

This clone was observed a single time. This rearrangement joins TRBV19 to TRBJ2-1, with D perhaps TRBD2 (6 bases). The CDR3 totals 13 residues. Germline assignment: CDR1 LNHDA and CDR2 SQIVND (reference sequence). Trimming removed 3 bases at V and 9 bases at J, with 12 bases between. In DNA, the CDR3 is TGTGCCAGTAGTATTGCGGGGAGCGGTGAGCAGTTCTTC. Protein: CASSIAGSGEQFF.

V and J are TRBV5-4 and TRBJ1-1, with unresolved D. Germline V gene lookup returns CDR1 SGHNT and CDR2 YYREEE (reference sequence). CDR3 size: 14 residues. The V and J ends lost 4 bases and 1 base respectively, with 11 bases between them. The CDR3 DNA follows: TGTGCCAGCAGCAAGCGCCAAGCGAACACTGAAGCTTTCTTT. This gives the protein CASSKRQANTEAFF.

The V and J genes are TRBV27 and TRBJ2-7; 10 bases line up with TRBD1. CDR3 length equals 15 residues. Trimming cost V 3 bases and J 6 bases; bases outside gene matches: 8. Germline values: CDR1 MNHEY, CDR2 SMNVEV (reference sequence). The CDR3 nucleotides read TGTGCCAGCAGTTTCCCGGGGACAGGGGAGAGCGAGCAGTACTTC. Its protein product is CASSFPGTGESEQYF.

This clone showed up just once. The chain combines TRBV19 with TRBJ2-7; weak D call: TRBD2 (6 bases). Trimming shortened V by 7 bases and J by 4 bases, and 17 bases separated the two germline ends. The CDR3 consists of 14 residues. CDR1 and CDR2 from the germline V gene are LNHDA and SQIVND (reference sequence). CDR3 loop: CASKSTPGAYEQYV. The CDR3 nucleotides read TGTGCCAGTAAGAGCACCCCGGGAGCGTACGAGCAGTACGTC.

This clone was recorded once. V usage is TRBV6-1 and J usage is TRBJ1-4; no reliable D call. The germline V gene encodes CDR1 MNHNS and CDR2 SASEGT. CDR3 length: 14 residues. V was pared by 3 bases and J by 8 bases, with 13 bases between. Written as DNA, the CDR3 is TGTGCCAGCAGTGAGTCTCACAACCACGAAAAACTGTTTTTT. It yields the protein CASSESHNHEKLFF.

CDR3 loop: CASRPLAGGEYEQYF. CDR3 DNA: TGTGCCAGCAGGCCTCTAGCGGGAGGAGAATACGAGCAGTACTTC. The chain has TRBV6-5 and TRBJ2-7; 11 bases are a match to TRBD2. Germline V gene lookup returns CDR1 MNHEY and CDR2 SVGAGI. V was clipped by 6 bases and J by 4 bases; unmatched bases: 8. CDR3 length equals 15 residues.

The CDR3 DNA reads TGCGCCAGCAGCGAGACAGGGGCCCACTATGGCTACACCTTC. This codes for CASSETGAHYGYTF. This rearrangement joins TRBV5-1 to TRBJ1-2; 8 bases are shared with TRBD1. Looked up from germline, CDR1 is SGHRS and CDR2 is YFSETQ. This CDR3 has 14 residues. V was pared by 4 bases and J by 3 bases, with 5 bases of the junction left unmatched.

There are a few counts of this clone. This CDR3 reads CASSESQGGHTGELFF. The CDR3 coding sequence is TGCGCCAGCAGTGAGTCCCAGGGTGGCCACACCGGGGAGCTGTTTTTT. The chain has TRBV10-2 and TRBJ2-2; a possible D gene is TRBD1 (5 bases). The ends were cut back, 0 bases at V and 3 bases at J, with 11 bases in the middle. Germline lookup yields CDR1 WSHSY and CDR2 SAAADI. The CDR3 has 16 amino acids.

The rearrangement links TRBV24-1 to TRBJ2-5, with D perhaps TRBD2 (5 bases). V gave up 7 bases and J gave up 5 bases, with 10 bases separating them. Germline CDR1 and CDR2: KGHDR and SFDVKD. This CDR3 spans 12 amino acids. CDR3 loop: CATSGDGETQYF. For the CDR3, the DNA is TGTGCCACCAGCGGGGATGGGGAGACCCAGTACTTC.

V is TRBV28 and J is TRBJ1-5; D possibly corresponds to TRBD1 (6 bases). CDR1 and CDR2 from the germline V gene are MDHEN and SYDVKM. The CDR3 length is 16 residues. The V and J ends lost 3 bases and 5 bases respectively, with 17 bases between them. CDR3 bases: TGTGCCAGCAGTTTTCAGGGGACGATATTCCATCAGCCCCAGCATTTT. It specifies CASSFQGTIFHQPQHF.

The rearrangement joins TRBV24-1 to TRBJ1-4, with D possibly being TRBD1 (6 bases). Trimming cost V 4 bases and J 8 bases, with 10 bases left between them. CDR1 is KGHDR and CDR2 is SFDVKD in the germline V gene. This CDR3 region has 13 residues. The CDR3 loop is CATSEGAREKLFF. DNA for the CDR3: TGTGCCACCAGTGAGGGGGCTCGGGAAAAACTGTTTTTT.